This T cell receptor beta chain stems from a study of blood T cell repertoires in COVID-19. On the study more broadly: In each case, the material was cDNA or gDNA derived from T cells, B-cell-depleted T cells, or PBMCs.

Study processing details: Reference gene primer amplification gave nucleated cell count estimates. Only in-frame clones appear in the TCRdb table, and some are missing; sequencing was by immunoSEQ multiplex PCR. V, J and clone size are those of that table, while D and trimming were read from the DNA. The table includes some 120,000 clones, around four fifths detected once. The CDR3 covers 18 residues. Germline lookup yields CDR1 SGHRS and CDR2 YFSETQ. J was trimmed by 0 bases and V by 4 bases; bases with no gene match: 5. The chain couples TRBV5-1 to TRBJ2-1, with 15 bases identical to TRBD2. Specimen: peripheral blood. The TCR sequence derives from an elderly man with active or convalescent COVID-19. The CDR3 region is CASSNGLAGGSSYNEQFF. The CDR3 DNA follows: TGCGCCAGCAGCAACGGACTAGCGGGGGGGAGCTCCTACAATGAGCAGTTCTTC. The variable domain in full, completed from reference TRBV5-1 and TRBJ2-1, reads KAGVTQTPRYLIKTRGQQVTLSCSPISGHRSVSWYQQTPGQGLQFLFEYFSETQRNKGNFPGRFSGRQFSNSRSEMNVSTLELGDSALYLCASSNGLAGGSSYNEQFFGPGTRLTVL.